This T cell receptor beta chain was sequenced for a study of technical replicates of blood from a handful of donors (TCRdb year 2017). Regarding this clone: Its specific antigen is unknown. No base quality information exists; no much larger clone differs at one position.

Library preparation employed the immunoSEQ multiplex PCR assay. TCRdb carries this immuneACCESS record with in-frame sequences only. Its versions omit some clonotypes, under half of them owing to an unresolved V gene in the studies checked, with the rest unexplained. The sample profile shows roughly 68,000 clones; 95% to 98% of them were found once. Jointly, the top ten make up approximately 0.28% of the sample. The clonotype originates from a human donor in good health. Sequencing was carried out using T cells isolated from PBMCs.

The nucleotide sequence reads TGTGCCAGCAGCGGCGCACTAGCGGGAAGCCAAGAGACCCAGTACTTC. This translates into CASSGALAGSQETQYF. The V gene is TRBV13 and the J gene is TRBJ2-5, and 10 bases in between align with TRBD2. Clipping removes 5 bases from V and 1 base from J, with 7 as the unmatched junction base count. Spanning cysteine to phenylalanine, the CDR3 consists of 16 amino acids. CDR3 DNA only is kept here, 48 bases in frame from base 1. For CDR1 and CDR2, the germline V gene (reference sequence) lists PRHDT and FYEKMQ.